Listed below are T cell receptor beta chains from one sample, sequenced in a study of blood T cells in healthy people across ages. Using its own MiXCR run on the 5' RACE reads, TCRdb lists one record per CDR3 protein. The top ten hold over 10% of the sample, which has around 1,100,000 distinct CDR3 sequences, less than 45% seen once. The source material was blood. Receptors were obtained from a man aged 18 to 35 in good health. The CDR3 runs from the conserved cysteine through the conserved F or W. The order of the fields is clone size, J gene, V gene, CDR3 protein. A row's size may be missing; if present it is once, few, many or a size class.

abundance: NA; j_gene: NA; v_gene: TRBV6-5; CDR3aa: CTSSPPGQGVYEQYF
abundance: NA; j_gene: NA; v_gene: TRBV20-1; CDR3aa: CSARDQRRYNEQYF
abundance: NA; j_gene: TRBJ1-1; v_gene: TRBV4-3; CDR3aa: CASSRGTGIFEAFF
abundance: NA; j_gene: TRBJ1-1; v_gene: TRBV6-5; CDR3aa: CASSYSGGLTEAFF
abundance: NA; j_gene: TRBJ1-1; v_gene: TRBV10-3; CDR3aa: CAIRTGDTEAFF
abundance: NA; j_gene: TRBJ1-5; v_gene: TRBV18; CDR3aa: CASSLGLSGQPQHF
abundance: NA; j_gene: TRBJ1-1; v_gene: TRBV3-1; CDR3aa: CASTPYRGTEAFF
abundance: few; j_gene: TRBJ2-3; v_gene: TRBV10-3; CDR3aa: CAIRATDTQYF
abundance: few; j_gene: TRBJ1-1; v_gene: TRBV20-1; CDR3aa: CSAVGRSRATEAFF
abundance: NA; j_gene: TRBJ1-2; v_gene: TRBV20-1; CDR3aa: CSAPDRANRDYGYTF
abundance: NA; j_gene: TRBJ2-1; v_gene: TRBV6-2/TRBV6-3; CDR3aa: CASNLPDRVNEQFF
abundance: NA; j_gene: TRBJ2-5; v_gene: TRBV2; CDR3aa: CASRLRVSAEQYF
abundance: few; j_gene: TRBJ1-6; v_gene: TRBV6-5; CDR3aa: CASSVGTASNSPLHF
abundance: NA; j_gene: TRBJ2-2; v_gene: TRBV5-8; CDR3aa: CASSGLAPNTGELFF
abundance: NA; j_gene: TRBJ2-3; v_gene: TRBV11-1; CDR3aa: CASSQLAGATDTQYF
abundance: NA; j_gene: TRBJ2-2; v_gene: TRBV29-1; CDR3aa: CSVDKGAQSSGELFF
abundance: NA; j_gene: TRBJ2-3; v_gene: TRBV7-3; CDR3aa: CASSPYGAGRAVTDTQYF
abundance: few; j_gene: TRBJ2-3; v_gene: TRBV4-1; CDR3aa: CASSHGTVSTDTQYF
abundance: NA; j_gene: TRBJ2-1; v_gene: TRBV4-2; CDR3aa: CASSQVVQRGAYNEQFF
abundance: few; j_gene: TRBJ2-1; v_gene: TRBV5-1; CDR3aa: CASSLKQGSEQFF
abundance: NA; j_gene: TRBJ2-3; v_gene: TRBV9; CDR3aa: CASSFRLAGGASTDTQYF
abundance: few; j_gene: TRBJ1-1; v_gene: TRBV5-6; CDR3aa: CASRPLGDTEAFF
abundance: once; j_gene: TRBJ1-2; v_gene: TRBV12-3/TRBV12-4; CDR3aa: CASSFPGGGAYTF
abundance: NA; j_gene: TRBJ2-1; v_gene: TRBV3-1; CDR3aa: CASSQDPGASLRVEQFF
abundance: NA; j_gene: NA; v_gene: TRBV12-3/TRBV12-4; CDR3aa: CASSLGAAPSYEQYF
abundance: few; j_gene: TRBJ1-6; v_gene: TRBV6-5; CDR3aa: CASSYSIGSPLHF
abundance: NA; j_gene: TRBJ1-1; v_gene: TRBV6-2/TRBV6-3; CDR3aa: CASSPPPVGERAEAFF
abundance: NA; j_gene: TRBJ1-6; v_gene: TRBV20-1; CDR3aa: CSARDPREAYNSPPHF
abundance: few; j_gene: TRBJ1-2; v_gene: TRBV15; CDR3aa: CATSRVGATNYGYTF
abundance: few; j_gene: TRBJ2-1; v_gene: TRBV20-1; CDR3aa: CSAGAGAEYNEQFF
abundance: few; j_gene: TRBJ1-6; v_gene: TRBV27; CDR3aa: CASGGPYNSPLHF
abundance: NA; j_gene: TRBJ2-2; v_gene: TRBV5-1; CDR3aa: CASSLLQGDTGELFF
abundance: few; j_gene: TRBJ1-1; v_gene: TRBV4-1; CDR3aa: CASRNTPMNTEAFF
abundance: NA; j_gene: TRBJ1-2; v_gene: TRBV6-2/TRBV6-3; CDR3aa: CASRWTGGNYGYTF
abundance: NA; j_gene: TRBJ2-7; v_gene: TRBV20-1; CDR3aa: CSASPTSGAYEQYF
abundance: NA; j_gene: TRBJ2-7; v_gene: TRBV13; CDR3aa: CASSSSGQHYEQYF
abundance: NA; j_gene: TRBJ2-3; v_gene: TRBV5-1; CDR3aa: CASSHSGETDTQYF
abundance: few; j_gene: TRBJ1-4; v_gene: TRBV20-1; CDR3aa: CSAGPRDRYATNEKLFF
abundance: NA; j_gene: TRBJ1-2; v_gene: TRBV4-1; CDR3aa: CASSQPGRHYGYTF
abundance: NA; j_gene: TRBJ1-2; v_gene: TRBV5-6; CDR3aa: CASSSSWVDGYTF
abundance: NA; j_gene: TRBJ1-6; v_gene: TRBV7-2; CDR3aa: CASSSSLSSYNSPLHF
abundance: once; j_gene: TRBJ2-3; v_gene: TRBV9; CDR3aa: CASSPAGRSGDTQYF
abundance: NA; j_gene: TRBJ2-3; v_gene: TRBV5-6; CDR3aa: CASSLLREISTDTQYF
abundance: many; j_gene: TRBJ2-3; v_gene: TRBV29-1; CDR3aa: CSVGLTWSLSTDTQYF
abundance: NA; j_gene: TRBJ1-4; v_gene: TRBV7-2; CDR3aa: CASSRSPGQGDEKLFF
abundance: NA; j_gene: TRBJ1-5; v_gene: TRBV20-1; CDR3aa: CSADDRGRNQPQHF
abundance: NA; j_gene: TRBJ2-5; v_gene: TRBV6-2/TRBV6-3; CDR3aa: CASRTDQGYPQETQYF
abundance: NA; j_gene: TRBJ2-5; v_gene: TRBV7-2; CDR3aa: CASILAGRAVDEQYF
abundance: many; j_gene: TRBJ2-1; v_gene: TRBV9; CDR3aa: CASSVDGTGYNEQFF
abundance: NA; j_gene: TRBJ1-1; v_gene: TRBV4-3; CDR3aa: CASSQDYLGAGDTEAFF
abundance: NA; j_gene: TRBJ1-5; v_gene: TRBV7-6; CDR3aa: CASSLSIGTGVNQPQHF
abundance: NA; j_gene: TRBJ2-7; v_gene: TRBV20-1; CDR3aa: CSARETGRYEQYF
abundance: NA; j_gene: TRBJ1-1; v_gene: TRBV29-1; CDR3aa: CSVGRGGGTEAFF
abundance: NA; j_gene: TRBJ1-1; v_gene: TRBV7-2; CDR3aa: CASSLARGQGSYTEAFF